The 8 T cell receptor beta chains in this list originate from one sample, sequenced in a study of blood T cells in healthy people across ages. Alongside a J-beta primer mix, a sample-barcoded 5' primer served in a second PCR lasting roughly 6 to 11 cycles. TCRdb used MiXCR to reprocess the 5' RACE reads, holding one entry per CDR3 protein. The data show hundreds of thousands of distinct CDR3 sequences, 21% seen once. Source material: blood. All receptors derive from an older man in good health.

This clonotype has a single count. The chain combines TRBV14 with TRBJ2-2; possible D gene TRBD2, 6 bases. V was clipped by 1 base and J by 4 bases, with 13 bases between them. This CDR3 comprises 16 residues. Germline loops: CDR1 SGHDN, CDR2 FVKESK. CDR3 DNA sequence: TGTGCCAGCAGCCAAGTGACGGGGGTAGGCACCGGGGAGCTGTTTTTT. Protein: CASSQVTGVGTGELFF.

This CDR3 is CSASLFHGSGTSTDTQYF. CDR3 coding DNA: TGCAGTGCTAGTCTGTTCCATGGAAGCGGGACTAGCACAGATACGCAGTATTTT. This chain uses TRBV20-1 with TRBJ2-3; 7 nucleotides agree with TRBD2. This CDR3 has 18 residues. The trim removed 3 bases at V and 0 bases at J, leaving 15 bases unmatched. In germline, CDR1 is DFQATT, CDR2 SNEGSKA (reference sequence).

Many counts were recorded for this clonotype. The CDR3 spells CSVDIAGANVLTF. DNA for the CDR3: TGCAGCGTTGACATTGCCGGGGCCAACGTCCTGACTTTC. V gene TRBV29-1 combines with J gene TRBJ2-6; no definite D call. V gave up 3 bases and J gave up 4 bases, with 7 bases separating them. Germline assignment: CDR1 SQVTM and CDR2 ANQGSEA. This CDR3 is 13 amino acids long. Together with reference TRBV29-1 and TRBJ2-6, the CDR3 gives the full variable domain: SAVISQKPSRDICQRGTSLTIQCQVDSQVTMMFWYRQQPGQSLTLIATANQGSEATYESGFVIDKFPISRPNLTFSTLTVSNMSPEDSSIYLCSVDIAGANVLTFGAGSRLTVL.

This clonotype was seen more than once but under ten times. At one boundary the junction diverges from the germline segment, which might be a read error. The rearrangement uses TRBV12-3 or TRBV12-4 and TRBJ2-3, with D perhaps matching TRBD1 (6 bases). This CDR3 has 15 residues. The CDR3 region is CASSPTGRGQETQYF. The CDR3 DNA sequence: TGTGCCAGCAGCCCAACCGGCAGGGGTCAAGAGACCCAGTACTTT.

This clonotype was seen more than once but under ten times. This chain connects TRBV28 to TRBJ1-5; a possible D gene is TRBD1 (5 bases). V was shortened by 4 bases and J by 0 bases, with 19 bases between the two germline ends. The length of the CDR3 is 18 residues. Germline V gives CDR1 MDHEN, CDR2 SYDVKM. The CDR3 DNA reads TGTGCCAGCAGTTCAGGGCAGGGAGGGATTTTTAGCAATCAGCCCCAGCATTTT. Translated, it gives CASSSGQGGIFSNQPQHF. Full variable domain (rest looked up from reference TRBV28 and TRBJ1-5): DVKVTQSSRYLVKRTGEKVFLECVQDMDHENMFWYRQDPGLGLRLIYFSYDVKMKEKGDIPEGYSVSREKKERFSLILESASTNQTSMYLCASSSGQGGIFSNQPQHFGDGTRLSIL.

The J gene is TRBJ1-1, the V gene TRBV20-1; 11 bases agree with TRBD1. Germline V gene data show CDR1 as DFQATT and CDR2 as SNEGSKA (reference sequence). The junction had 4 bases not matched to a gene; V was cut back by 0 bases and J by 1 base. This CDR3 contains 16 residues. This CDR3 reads CSAREWDRGRNTEAFF. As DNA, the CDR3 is TGCAGTGCTAGAGAATGGGACAGGGGGAGGAACACTGAAGCTTTCTTT.

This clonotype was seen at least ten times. This CDR3 is CASSSTSGRYEQYF. CDR3 nucleotide sequence: TGTGCCAGCAGTTCTACTAGCGGGAGGTACGAGCAGTACTTC. The genes are TRBV28 and TRBJ2-7; 12 bases match TRBD2. Germline V gene sequence: CDR1 MDHEN, CDR2 SYDVKM. V shed 4 bases, J shed 4 bases, and the junction held 2 bases outside the gene matches. This CDR3 has 14 residues.

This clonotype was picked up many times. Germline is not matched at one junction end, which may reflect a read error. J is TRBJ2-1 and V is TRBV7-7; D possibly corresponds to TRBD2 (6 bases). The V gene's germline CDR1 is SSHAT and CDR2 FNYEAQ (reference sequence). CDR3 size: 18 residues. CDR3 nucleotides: TGTGCTAGCAGCAAACAACCCGCGGGGATGTTGTCCTCCAATGAGCAGTTCTTC. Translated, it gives CASSKQPAGMLSSNEQFF.